These 9 T cell receptor beta chains originate from one sample sequenced in a study. TCRdb itself ran the RT-PCR reads through MiXCR, one entry per CDR3 protein. The sample records about 680,000 distinct CDR3 sequences, 14% being singletons. The sequenced material came from memory CD4+ T cells from blood. Receptor source: a female donor in good health, serving as a healthy control.

This sequence joins TRBV20-1 and TRBJ2-6; 7 bases are a match to TRBD2. CDR1 DFQATT and CDR2 SNEGSKA come from the germline V gene (reference sequence). V was clipped by 3 bases and J by 0 bases; unmatched bases: 8. The CDR3 has 17 amino acids. The CDR3: CSARGWGTNSGANVLTF. As DNA, the CDR3 is TGCAGTGCTAGGGGGTGGGGGACTAACTCTGGGGCCAACGTCCTGACTTTC.

The genes are TRBV5-1 and TRBJ2-3; D is possibly TRBD1 (5 bases). The V gene's germline CDR1 is SGHRS and CDR2 YFSETQ. The CDR3 has 15 residues. With 0 bases removed from V and 6 bases from J, the gap between germline ends came to 14 bases. The CDR3 DNA follows: TGCGCCAGCAGCTTGGCCACGGCTCAGGGTGATACGCAGTATTTT. Its translation is CASSLATAQGDTQYF.

The CDR3 DNA sequence: TGTGCCAGCAGTCCAATCGGGACTAGCGGGTCTACAGATACGCAGTATTTT. Its translation is CASSPIGTSGSTDTQYF. The rearrangement joins TRBV28 to TRBJ2-3; 12 positions match TRBD2. The CDR3 covers 17 residues. The V gene end was trimmed by 5 bases and the J gene end by 3 bases; junction bases not matched to a gene: 9. Germline V CDR1 and CDR2: MDHEN, SYDVKM.

This clonotype has only a few counts. The chain employs TRBV6-1 and TRBJ2-3; D is perhaps TRBD1 (6 bases). The CDR3 contains 14 residues. Germline values: CDR1 MNHNS, CDR2 SASEGT. The V gene lost 4 bases and the J gene lost 0 bases, with 8 bases spanning the gap. CDR3 protein: CASSGTASTDTQYF. The CDR3 coding sequence is TGTGCCAGCAGTGGGACAGCTAGCACAGATACGCAGTATTTT.

The chain is built from TRBV6-5 and TRBJ2-3; the D gene is possibly TRBD1 (6 bases). CDR1 is MNHEY, CDR2 SVGAGI, per germline. CDR3 size: 15 residues. V lost 6 bases, J lost 0 bases, and 13 bases lay in between. The CDR3, as DNA: TGTGCCAGCAGCCACGACAGGCTTAGCACAGATACGCAGTATTTT. It codes for CASSHDRLSTDTQYF.

The sample holds a few counts of this clonotype. The chain combines TRBV4-3 with TRBJ1-5; no reliable D call. Trimming removed 5 bases from V and 4 bases from J, with 15 bases in between. Germline CDR1 reads LGHNA; CDR2 reads YSLEER. CDR3 length: 15 amino acids. The CDR3 reads CASSDNHVTNQPQHF. CDR3 sequence (DNA): TGCGCCAGCAGCGATAACCACGTGACGAATCAGCCCCAGCATTTT.

This clonotype was counted a few times. This chain links TRBV20-1 with TRBJ2-7; D not certain. This CDR3 is built from 13 residues. Germline values: CDR1 DFQATT, CDR2 SNEGSKA (reference sequence). Trimming left V 1 base short and J 1 base short, with 8 bases between. CDR3 sequence reads: CSARGPVSYEQYF. Written as DNA, the CDR3 is TGCAGTGCTAGAGGGCCTGTTTCCTACGAGCAGTACTTC.

This clonotype was seen a few times. The chain joins TRBV5-1 to TRBJ2-7, with TRBD1 matching 9 bases. CDR1 and CDR2 (germline): SGHRS, YFSETQ. V lost 3 bases to trimming and J lost 6 bases; unmatched junction nucleotides: 7. The CDR3 has 14 amino acids. The chain's CDR3 is CASSSGTGLAEQYF. CDR3 coding DNA: TGCGCCAGCAGCTCGGGGACAGGGCTTGCCGAGCAGTACTTC.

The chain has TRBV7-8 and TRBJ1-2; no clear D. Trimming left V 2 bases short and J 4 bases short, with 8 bases between. Germline CDR1 and CDR2: SGHVS and FQNEAQ. This CDR3 region has 13 residues. The chain's CDR3 is CASSLQNLYGYTF. Here the CDR3 DNA reads TGTGCCAGCAGCTTACAGAACCTCTATGGCTACACCTTC.